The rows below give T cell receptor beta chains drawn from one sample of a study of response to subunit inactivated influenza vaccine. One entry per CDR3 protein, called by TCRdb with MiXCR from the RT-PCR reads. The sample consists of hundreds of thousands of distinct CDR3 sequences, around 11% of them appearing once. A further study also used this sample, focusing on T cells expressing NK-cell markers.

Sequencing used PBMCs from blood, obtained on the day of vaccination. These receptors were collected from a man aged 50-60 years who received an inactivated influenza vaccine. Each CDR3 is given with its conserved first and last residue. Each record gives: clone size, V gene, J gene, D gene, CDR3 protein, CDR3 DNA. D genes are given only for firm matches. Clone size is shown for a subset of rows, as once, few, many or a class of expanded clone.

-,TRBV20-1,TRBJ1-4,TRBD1,CSAPGGDNEKLFF,TGCAGTGCTCCAGGGGGGGATAATGAAAAACTGTTTTTT
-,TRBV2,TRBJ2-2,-,CASSGGRGTGELFF,TGTGCCAGCAGTGGAGGGCGCGGTACCGGGGAGCTGTTTTTT
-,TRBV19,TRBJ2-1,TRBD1,CASSIDWTGAQYNEQFF,TGTGCCAGTAGTATAGATTGGACAGGGGCCCAATACAATGAGCAGTTCTTC
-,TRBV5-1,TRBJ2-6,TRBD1,CASKGQGTSGANVLTF,TGCGCCAGCAAAGGACAGGGGACCTCTGGGGCCAACGTCCTGACTTTC
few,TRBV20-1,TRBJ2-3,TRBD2,CSARAYSGRHTDTQYF,TGCAGTGCTAGAGCTTACAGCGGGAGGCACACAGATACGCAGTATTTT
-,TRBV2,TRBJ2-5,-,CASSPGGQQETQYF,TGTGCCAGCAGTCCCGGGGGGCAGCAAGAGACCCAGTACTTC
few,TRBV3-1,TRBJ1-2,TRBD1,CASSETGAGANYGYTF,TGTGCCAGCAGCGAGACAGGGGCAGGGGCTAACTATGGCTACACCTTC
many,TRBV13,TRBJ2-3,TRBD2,CASSLAKYGLAGSDTQYF,TGTGCCAGCAGCTTGGCCAAATATGGACTAGCGGGGTCAGATACGCAGTATTTT
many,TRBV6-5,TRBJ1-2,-,CASSYSAGEVVGYTF,TGTGCCAGCAGTTACTCGGCCGGGGAGGTGGTCGGCTACACCTTC
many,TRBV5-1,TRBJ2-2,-,CASSQDRPNTGELFF,TGCGCCAGCAGCCAAGACAGACCGAACACCGGGGAGCTGTTTTTT
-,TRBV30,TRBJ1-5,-,CAWSVKENQPQHF,TGTGCCTGGAGTGTAAAGGAAAATCAGCCCCAGCATTTT
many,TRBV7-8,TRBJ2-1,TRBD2,CASSSRTSGGTSSYNEQFF,TGTGCCAGCAGCTCCAGGACTAGCGGGGGGACAAGCTCCTACAATGAGCAGTTCTTC
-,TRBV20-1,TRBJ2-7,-,CSAREEPGVDEQYF,TGCAGTGCTAGAGAGGAGCCGGGTGTAGACGAGCAGTACTTC
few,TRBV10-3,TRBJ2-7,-,CAINQPGLPSYEQYF,TGTGCCATCAACCAACCGGGACTGCCCTCCTACGAGCAGTACTTC
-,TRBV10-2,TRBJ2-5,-,CASSESDSPETQYF,TGCGCCAGCAGTGAGTCAGATAGTCCCGAGACCCAGTACTTC